This passage covers 5 T cell receptor beta chains from one sample sequenced in a study of long-term antiretroviral therapy in people with HIV. The assay used was immunoSEQ (version v3.0), run at survey level. Generated by immunoSEQ multiplex PCR, the TCRdb table keeps only in-frame clones and is missing some. The table includes around 21,000 clones, around 80% detected once. The source was unsorted PBMCs, collected 1.5 years after starting antiretroviral therapy. These receptors were taken from a man aged 25 to 45 with HIV.

This chain connects TRBV7-9 to TRBJ1-4; D ambiguous. V shed 1 base and J shed 5 bases, with 8 bases lying between them. The length of the CDR3 is 14 residues. Germline V CDR1 and CDR2: SEHNR, FQNEAQ (reference sequence). This chain's CDR3 is CASSLVGSNEKLFF. CDR3 in DNA: TGTGCCAGCAGCTTAGTTGGGTCAAATGAAAAACTGTTTTTT.

The chain employs TRBV1 and TRBJ2-1; TRBD2 reflects the table's D call only, with no check against the DNA. TRBV1 counts as a pseudogene. This CDR3 has 15 amino acids. CDR3: CTSTLVQRDGYEQFF. CDR3 DNA: TGCACCAGCACCCTCGTGCAGCGGGACGGGTATGAGCAGTTCTTC.

V usage is TRBV5-1 and J usage is TRBJ1-1; D call uncertain. Germline CDR1 and CDR2: SGHRS and YFSETQ. CDR3 size: 11 residues. Trimming left V 3 bases short and J 11 bases short, with 11 bases between. This CDR3 reads CASSSAGQAFF. The CDR3 DNA reads TGCGCCAGCAGCTCCGCGGGTCAGGCTTTCTTT.

This chain uses TRBV13 with TRBJ1-3; D perhaps matches TRBD1 (5 bases). The CDR3 covers 16 residues. Germline V gives CDR1 PRHDT, CDR2 FYEKMQ (reference sequence). V was shortened by 2 bases and J by 4 bases, with 15 bases between the two germline ends. The chain's CDR3 is CASSLRQPLPGNTIYF. The CDR3 DNA follows: TGTGCCAGCAGCTTAAGACAGCCTCTCCCCGGAAACACCATATATTTT.

This sequence joins TRBV11-2 and TRBJ2-7, with no clear D. The V end lost 4 bases, the J end lost 3 bases, and 10 bases lay between the germline ends. The CDR3 is 13 residues long. Germline loops: CDR1 SGHAT, CDR2 FQNNGV. The chain's CDR3 is CASSSGPNYEQYF. As DNA, the CDR3 is TGTGCCAGCAGCTCAGGTCCGAACTACGAGCAGTACTTC.